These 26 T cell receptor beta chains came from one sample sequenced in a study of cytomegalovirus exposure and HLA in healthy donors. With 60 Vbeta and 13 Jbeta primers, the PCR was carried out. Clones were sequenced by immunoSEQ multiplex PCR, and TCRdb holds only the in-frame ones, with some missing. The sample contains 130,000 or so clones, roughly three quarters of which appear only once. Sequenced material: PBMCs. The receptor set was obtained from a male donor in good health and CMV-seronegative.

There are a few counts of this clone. The CDR3 sequence: CASSPTGDREKLFF. The CDR3 nucleotides read TGCGCCAGCAGCCCGACAGGGGATAGGGAAAAACTGTTTTTT. V and J are TRBV4-3 and TRBJ1-4; 8 positions agree with TRBD1. V gave up 4 bases and J gave up 8 bases; unmatched junction bases: 6. Germline assignment: CDR1 LGHNA and CDR2 YSLEER. The CDR3 covers 14 residues.

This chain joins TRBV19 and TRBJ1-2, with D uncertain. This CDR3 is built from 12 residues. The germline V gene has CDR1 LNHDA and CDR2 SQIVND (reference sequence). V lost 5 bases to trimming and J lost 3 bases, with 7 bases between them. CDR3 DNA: TGTGCCAGTAGTGCCGGGTACTATGGCTACACCTTC. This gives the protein CASSAGYYGYTF. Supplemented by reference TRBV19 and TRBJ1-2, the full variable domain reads DGGITQSPKYLFRKEGQNVTLSCEQNLNHDAMYWYRQDPGQGLRLIYYSQIVNDFQKGDIAEGYSVSREKKESFPLTVTSAQKNPTAFYLCASSAGYYGYTFGSGTRLTVV.

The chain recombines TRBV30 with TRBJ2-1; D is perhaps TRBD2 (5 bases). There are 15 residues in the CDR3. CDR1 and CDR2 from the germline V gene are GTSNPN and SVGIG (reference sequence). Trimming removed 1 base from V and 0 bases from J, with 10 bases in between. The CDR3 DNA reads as TGTGCCTGGAGTGGGACTGCCAGCTCCTACAATGAGCAGTTCTTC. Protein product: CAWSGTASSYNEQFF.

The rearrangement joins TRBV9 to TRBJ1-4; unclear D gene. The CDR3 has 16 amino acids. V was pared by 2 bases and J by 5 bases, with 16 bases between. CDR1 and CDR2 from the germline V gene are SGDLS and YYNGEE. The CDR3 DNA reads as TGTGCCAGCAGCGTTGCTGGGAGGGAGCCCAATGAAAAACTGTTTTTT. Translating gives CASSVAGREPNEKLFF.

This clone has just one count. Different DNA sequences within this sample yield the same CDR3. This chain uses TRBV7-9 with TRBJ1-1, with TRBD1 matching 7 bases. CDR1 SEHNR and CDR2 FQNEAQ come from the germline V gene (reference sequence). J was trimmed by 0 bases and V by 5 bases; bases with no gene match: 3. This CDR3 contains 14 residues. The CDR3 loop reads CASSRDSLNTEAFF. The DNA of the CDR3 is TGTGCCAGCAGCCGGGACAGTCTGAACACTGAAGCTTTCTTT. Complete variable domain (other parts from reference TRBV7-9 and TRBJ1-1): DTGVSQNPRHKITKRGQNVTFRCDPISEHNRLYWYRQTLGQGPEFLTYFQNEAQLEKSRLLSDRFSAERPKGSFSTLEIQRTEQGDSAMYLCASSRDSLNTEAFFGQGTRLTVV.

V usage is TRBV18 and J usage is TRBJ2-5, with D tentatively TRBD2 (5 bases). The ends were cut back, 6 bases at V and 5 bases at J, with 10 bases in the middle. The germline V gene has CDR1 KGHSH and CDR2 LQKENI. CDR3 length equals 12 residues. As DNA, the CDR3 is TGTGCCAGCTCGGAGGACGGCGAGACCCAGTACTTC. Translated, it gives CASSEDGETQYF.

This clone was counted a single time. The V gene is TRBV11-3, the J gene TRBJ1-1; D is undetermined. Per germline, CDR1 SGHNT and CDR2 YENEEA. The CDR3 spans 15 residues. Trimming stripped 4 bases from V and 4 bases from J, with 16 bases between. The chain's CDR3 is CASSSTVWEVTEAFF. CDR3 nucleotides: TGTGCCAGCAGCTCAACCGTGTGGGAGGTCACTGAAGCTTTCTTT.

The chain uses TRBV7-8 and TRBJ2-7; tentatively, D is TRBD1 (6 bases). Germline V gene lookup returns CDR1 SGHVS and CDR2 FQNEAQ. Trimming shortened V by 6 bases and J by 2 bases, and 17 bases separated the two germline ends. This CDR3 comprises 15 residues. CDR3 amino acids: CASRLTGQGTYEQYF. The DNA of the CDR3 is TGTGCCAGCAGACTTACAGGGCAGGGGACCTACGAGCAGTACTTC. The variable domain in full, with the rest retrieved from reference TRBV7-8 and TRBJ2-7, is GAGVSQSPRYKVAKRGQDVALRCDPISGHVSLFWYQQALGQGPEFLTYFQNEAQLDKSGLPSDRFFAERPEGSVSTLKIQRTQQEDSAVYLCASRLTGQGTYEQYFGPGTRLTVT.

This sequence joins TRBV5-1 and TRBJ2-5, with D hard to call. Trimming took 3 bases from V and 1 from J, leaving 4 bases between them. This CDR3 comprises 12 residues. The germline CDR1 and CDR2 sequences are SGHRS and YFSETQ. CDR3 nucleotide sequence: TGCGCCAGCAGCTCTCCCCAAGAGACCCAGTACTTC. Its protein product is CASSSPQETQYF.

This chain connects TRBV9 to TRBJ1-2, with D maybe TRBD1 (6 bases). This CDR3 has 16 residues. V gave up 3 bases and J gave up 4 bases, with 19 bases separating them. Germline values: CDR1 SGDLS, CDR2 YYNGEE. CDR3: CASSAGEQGPLYGYTF. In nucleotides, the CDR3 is TGTGCCAGCAGCGCCGGGGAACAGGGCCCTCTCTATGGCTACACCTTC. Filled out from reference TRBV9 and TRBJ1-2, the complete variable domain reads DSGVTQTPKHLITATGQRVTLRCSPRSGDLSVYWYQQSLDQGLQFLIQYYNGEERAKGNILERFSAQQFPDLHSELNLSSLELGDSALYFCASSAGEQGPLYGYTFGSGTRLTVV.

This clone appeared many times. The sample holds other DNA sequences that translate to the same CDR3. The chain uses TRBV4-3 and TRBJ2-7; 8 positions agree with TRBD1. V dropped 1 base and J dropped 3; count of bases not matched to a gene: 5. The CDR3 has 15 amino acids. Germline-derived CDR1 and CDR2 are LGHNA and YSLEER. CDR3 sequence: CASSQGTGWDYEQYF. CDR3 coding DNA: TGCGCCAGCAGCCAAGGGACAGGGTGGGACTACGAGCAGTACTTC.

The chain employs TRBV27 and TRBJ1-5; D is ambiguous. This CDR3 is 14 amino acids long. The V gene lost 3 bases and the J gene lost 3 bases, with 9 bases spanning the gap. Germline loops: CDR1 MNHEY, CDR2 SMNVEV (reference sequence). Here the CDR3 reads CASSFRGHNQPQHF. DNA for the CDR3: TGTGCCAGCAGTTTCCGGGGTCACAATCAGCCCCAGCATTTT.

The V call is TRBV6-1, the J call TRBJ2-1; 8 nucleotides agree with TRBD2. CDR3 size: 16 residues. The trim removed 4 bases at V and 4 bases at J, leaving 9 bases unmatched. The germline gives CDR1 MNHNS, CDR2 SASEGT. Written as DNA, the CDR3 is TGTGCCAGCAGTGCATCTCCGCGGGGGGCTTACAATGAGCAGTTCTTC. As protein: CASSASPRGAYNEQFF.

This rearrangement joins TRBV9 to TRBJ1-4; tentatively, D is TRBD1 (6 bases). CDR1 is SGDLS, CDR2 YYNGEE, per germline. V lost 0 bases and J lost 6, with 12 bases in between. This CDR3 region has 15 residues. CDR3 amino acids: CASSVAGGRDEKLFF. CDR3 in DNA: TGTGCCAGCAGCGTAGCGGGGGGGCGGGATGAAAAACTGTTTTTT.

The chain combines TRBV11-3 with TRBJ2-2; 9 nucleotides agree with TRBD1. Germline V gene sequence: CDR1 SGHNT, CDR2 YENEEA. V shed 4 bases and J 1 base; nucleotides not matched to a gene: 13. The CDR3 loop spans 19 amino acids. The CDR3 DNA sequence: TGTGCCAGCAGCTCAGCGGACAGGGGACTACTTAAGAACACCGGGGAGCTGTTTTTT. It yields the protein CASSSADRGLLKNTGELFF.

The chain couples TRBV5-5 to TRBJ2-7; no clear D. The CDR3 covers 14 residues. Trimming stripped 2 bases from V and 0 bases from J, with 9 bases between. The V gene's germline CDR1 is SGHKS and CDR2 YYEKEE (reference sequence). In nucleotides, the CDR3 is TGTGCCAGCAGCTTCGTGACGGGCTCCTACGAGCAGTACTTC. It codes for CASSFVTGSYEQYF. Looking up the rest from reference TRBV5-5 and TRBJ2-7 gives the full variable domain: DAGVTQSPTHLIKTRGQQVTLRCSPISGHKSVSWYQQVLGQGPQFIFQYYEKEERGRGNFPDRFSARQFPNYSSELNVNALLLGDSALYLCASSFVTGSYEQYFGPGTRLTVT.

In DNA form, the CDR3 reads TGCGCCAGCAGCCTAGGGGCTAGCGGAACCTACGAGCAGTACTTC. Translation: CASSLGASGTYEQYF. This rearrangement joins TRBV4-3 to TRBJ2-7; 7 nucleotides match TRBD2. V lost 4 bases and J lost 2; bases outside the gene matches: 8. The germline CDR1 and CDR2 sequences are LGHNA and YSLEER. The CDR3 runs 15 residues.

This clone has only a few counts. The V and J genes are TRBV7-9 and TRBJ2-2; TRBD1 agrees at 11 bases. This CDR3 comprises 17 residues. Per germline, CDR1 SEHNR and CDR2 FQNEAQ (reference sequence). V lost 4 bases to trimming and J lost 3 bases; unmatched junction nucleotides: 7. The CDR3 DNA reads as TGTGCCAGCAGCTCGCTTGGGGGACAGGGGGACACCGGGGAGCTGTTTTTT. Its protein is CASSSLGGQGDTGELFF. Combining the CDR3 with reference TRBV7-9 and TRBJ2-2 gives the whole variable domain DTGVSQNPRHKITKRGQNVTFRCDPISEHNRLYWYRQTLGQGPEFLTYFQNEAQLEKSRLLSDRFSAERPKGSFSTLEIQRTEQGDSAMYLCASSSLGGQGDTGELFFGEGSRLTVL.

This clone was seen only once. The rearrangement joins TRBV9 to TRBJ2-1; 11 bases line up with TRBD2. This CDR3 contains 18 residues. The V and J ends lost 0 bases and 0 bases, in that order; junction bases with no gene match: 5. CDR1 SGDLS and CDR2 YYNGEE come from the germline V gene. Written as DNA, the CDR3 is TGTGCCAGCAGCGTAGGTCCTAGCGGGGGGTTCTCCTACAATGAGCAGTTCTTC. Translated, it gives CASSVGPSGGFSYNEQFF.

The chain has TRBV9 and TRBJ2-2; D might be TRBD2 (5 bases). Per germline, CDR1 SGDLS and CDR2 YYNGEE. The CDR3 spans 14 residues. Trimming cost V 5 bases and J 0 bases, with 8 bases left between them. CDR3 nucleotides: TGTGCCAGCAGACCCGGGGCGAACACCGGGGAGCTGTTTTTT. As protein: CASRPGANTGELFF.

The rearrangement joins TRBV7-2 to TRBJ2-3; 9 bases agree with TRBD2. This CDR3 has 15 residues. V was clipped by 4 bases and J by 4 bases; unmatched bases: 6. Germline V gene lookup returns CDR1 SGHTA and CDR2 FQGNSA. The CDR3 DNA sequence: TGTGCCAGCAGCTATATAGCGGGGGCCCCAGATACGCAGTATTTT. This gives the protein CASSYIAGAPDTQYF. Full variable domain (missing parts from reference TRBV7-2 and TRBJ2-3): GAGVSQSPSNKVTEKGKDVELRCDPISGHTALYWYRQSLGQGLEFLIYFQGNSAPDKSGLPSDRFSAERTGGSVSTLTIQRTQQEDSAVYLCASSYIAGAPDTQYFGPGTRLTVL.

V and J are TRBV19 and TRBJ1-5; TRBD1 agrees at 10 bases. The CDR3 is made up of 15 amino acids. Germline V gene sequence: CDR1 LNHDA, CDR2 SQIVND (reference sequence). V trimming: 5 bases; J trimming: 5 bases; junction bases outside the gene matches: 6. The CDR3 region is CASSDRGPGDQPQHF. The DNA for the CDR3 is TGTGCCAGTAGTGACAGGGGGCCGGGAGATCAGCCCCAGCATTTT. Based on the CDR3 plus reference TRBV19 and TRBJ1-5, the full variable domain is DGGITQSPKYLFRKEGQNVTLSCEQNLNHDAMYWYRQDPGQGLRLIYYSQIVNDFQKGDIAEGYSVSREKKESFPLTVTSAQKNPTAFYLCASSDRGPGDQPQHFGDGTRLSIL.

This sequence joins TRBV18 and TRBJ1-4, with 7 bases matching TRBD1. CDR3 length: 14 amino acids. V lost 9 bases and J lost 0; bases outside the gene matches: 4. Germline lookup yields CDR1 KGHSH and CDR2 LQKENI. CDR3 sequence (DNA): TGTGCCAGTCGGGGGACAGCAACTAATGAAAAACTGTTTTTT. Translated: CASRGTATNEKLFF.

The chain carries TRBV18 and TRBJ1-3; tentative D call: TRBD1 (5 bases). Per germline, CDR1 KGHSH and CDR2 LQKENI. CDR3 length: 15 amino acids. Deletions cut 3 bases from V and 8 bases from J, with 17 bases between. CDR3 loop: CASSPGPTRRDTIYF. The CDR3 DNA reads TGTGCCAGCTCACCGGGGCCCACCCGGAGGGACACCATATATTTT.

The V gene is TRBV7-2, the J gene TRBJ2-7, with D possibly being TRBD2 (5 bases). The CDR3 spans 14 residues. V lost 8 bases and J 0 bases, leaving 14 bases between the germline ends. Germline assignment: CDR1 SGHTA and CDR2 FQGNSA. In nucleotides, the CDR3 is TGTGCCAGCGGCAGGACGGGAAGCTCCTACGAGCAGTACTTC. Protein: CASGRTGSSYEQYF.

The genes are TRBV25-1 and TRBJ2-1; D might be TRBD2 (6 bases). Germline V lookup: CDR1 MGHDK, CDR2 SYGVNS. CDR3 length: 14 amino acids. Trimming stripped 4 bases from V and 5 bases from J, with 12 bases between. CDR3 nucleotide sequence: TGTGCCAGCAGTGTACGGGGCGGGAACAATGAGCAGTTCTTC. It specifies CASSVRGGNNEQFF.